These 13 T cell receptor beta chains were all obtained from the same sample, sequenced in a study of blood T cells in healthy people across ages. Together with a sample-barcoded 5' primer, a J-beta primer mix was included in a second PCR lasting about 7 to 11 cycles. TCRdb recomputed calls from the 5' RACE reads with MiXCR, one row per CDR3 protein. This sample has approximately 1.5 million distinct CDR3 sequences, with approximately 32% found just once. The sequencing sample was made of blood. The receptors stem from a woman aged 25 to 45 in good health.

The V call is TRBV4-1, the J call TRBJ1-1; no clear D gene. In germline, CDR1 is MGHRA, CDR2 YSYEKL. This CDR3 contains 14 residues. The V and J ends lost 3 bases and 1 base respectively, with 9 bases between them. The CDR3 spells CASSQTARNTEAFF. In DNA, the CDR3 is TGCGCCAGCAGCCAGACCGCGCGGAACACTGAAGCTTTCTTT.

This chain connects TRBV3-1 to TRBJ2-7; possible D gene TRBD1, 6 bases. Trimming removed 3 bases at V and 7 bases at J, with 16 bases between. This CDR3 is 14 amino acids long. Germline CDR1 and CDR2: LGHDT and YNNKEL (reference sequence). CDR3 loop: CASSQKDRHNEQYF. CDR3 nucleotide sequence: TGTGCCAGCAGCCAGAAGGACAGACACAATGAGCAGTACTTC.

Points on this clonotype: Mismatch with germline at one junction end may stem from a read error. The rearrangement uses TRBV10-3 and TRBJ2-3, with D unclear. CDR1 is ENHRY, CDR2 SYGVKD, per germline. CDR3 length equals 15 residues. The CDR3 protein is CAISDTKVGADTQYF. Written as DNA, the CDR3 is TGTGCTATCAGTGACACTAAGGTTGGGGCAGATACGCAGTATTTT.

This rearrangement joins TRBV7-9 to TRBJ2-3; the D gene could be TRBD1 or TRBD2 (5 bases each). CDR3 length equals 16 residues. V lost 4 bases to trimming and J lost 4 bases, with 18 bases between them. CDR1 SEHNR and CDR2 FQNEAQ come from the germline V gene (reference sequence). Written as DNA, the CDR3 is TGTGCCAGCAGCTCCGCGTACCGAGGGACGTCAGATACGCAGTATTTT. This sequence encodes CASSSAYRGTSDTQYF.

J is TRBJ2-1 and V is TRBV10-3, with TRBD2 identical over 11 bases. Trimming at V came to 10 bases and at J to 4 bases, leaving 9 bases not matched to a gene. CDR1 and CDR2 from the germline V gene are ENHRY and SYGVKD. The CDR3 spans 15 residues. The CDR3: CATAPGLAAYNEQFF. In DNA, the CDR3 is TGTGCCACCGCCCCGGGACTAGCGGCTTACAATGAGCAGTTCTTC.

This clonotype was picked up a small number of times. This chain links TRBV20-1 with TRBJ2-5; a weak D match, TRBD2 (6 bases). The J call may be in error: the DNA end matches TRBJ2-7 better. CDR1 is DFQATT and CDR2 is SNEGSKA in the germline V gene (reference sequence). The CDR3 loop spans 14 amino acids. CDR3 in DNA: TGCAGTGCTAACTTCGGTCTAGCGCCTTACGAGCAGTACTTC. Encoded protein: CSANFGLAPYEQYF.

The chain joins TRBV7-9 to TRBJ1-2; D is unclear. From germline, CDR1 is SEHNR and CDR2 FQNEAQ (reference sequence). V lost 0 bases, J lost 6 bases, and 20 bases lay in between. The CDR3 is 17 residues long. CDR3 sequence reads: CASSLALSPGLIDGYTF. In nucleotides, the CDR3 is TGTGCCAGCAGCTTAGCCCTTTCGCCAGGTTTAATCGATGGCTACACCTTC.

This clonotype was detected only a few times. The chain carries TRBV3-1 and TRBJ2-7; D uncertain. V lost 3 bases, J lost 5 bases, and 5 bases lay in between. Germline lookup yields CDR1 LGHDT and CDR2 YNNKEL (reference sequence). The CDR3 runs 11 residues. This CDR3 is CASSHNNEQYF. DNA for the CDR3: TGTGCCAGCAGCCATAACAACGAGCAGTACTTC.

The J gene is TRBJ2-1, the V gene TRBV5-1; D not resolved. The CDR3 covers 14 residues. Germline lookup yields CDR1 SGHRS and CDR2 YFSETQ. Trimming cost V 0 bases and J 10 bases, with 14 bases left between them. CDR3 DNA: TGCGCCAGCAGCTTGGTGGTGGGGAACTACGAGCAGTTCTTC. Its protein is CASSLVVGNYEQFF.

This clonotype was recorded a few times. The CDR3 DNA reads as TGCAGTGCTCGTAGTGGGACTAGCGGCAGTGATGAGCAGTACTTC. This translates into CSARSGTSGSDEQYF. J is TRBJ2-7 and V is TRBV20-1, with 11 bases fitting TRBD2. The V gene end was trimmed by 5 bases and the J gene end by 7 bases; junction bases not matched to a gene: 13. CDR1 DFQATT and CDR2 SNEGSKA come from the germline V gene (reference sequence). CDR3 length: 15 residues.

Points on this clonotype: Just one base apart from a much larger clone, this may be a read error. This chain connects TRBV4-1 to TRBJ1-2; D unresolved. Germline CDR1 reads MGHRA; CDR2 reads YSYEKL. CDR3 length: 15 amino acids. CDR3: CASSQVRTGNYDYTF. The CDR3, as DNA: TGCGCCAGCAGCCAGGTCCGAACGGGTAACTATGACTACACCTTC.

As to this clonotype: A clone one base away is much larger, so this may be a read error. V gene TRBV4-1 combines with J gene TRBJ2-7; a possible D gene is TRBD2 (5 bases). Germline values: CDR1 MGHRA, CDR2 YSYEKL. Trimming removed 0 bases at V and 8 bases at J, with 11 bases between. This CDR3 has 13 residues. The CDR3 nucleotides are TGCGCCAGCAGCCAAGATACGGGGTTCAAGCAGTACTTC. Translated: CASSQDTGFKQYF.

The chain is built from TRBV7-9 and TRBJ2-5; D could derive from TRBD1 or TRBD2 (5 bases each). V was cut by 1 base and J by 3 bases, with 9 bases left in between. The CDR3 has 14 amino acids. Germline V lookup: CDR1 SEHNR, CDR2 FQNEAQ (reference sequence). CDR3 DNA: TGTGCCAGCAGCTTAGACGGGGCGAAAGAGACCCAGTACTTC. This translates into CASSLDGAKETQYF.